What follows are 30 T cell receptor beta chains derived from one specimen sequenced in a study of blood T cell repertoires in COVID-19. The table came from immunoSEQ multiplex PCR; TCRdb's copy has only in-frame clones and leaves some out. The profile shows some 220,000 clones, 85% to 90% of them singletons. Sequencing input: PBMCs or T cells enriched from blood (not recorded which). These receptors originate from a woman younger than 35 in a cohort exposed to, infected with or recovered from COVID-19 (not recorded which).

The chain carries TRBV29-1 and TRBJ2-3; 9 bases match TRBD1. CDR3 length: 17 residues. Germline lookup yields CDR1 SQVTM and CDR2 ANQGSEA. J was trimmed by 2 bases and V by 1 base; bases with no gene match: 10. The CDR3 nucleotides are TGCAGCGTTGAAGGCGTGCAAGGGACAGGGCACACAGATACGCAGTATTTT. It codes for CSVEGVQGTGHTDTQYF.

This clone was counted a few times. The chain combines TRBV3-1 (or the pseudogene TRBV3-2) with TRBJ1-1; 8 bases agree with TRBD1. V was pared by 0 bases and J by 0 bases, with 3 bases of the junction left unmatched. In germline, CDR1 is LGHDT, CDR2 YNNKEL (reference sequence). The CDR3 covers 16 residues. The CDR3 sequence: CASSQEGTGLNTEAFF. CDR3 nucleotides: TGTGCCAGCAGCCAAGAGGGGACAGGCCTGAACACTGAAGCTTTCTTT.

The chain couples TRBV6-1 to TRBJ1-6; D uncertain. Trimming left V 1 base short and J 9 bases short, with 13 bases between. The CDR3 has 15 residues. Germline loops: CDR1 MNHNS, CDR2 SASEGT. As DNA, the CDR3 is TGTGCCAGCAGTGAAGAAACGGGAGAGGGTTCACCCCTCCACTTT. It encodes CASSEETGEGSPLHF.

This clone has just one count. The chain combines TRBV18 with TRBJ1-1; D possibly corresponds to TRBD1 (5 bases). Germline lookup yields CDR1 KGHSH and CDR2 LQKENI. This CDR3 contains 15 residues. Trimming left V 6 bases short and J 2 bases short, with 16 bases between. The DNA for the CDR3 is TGTGCCAGCTCCCCCGGACAAAGTGCAAACACTGAAGCTTTCTTT. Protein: CASSPGQSANTEAFF.

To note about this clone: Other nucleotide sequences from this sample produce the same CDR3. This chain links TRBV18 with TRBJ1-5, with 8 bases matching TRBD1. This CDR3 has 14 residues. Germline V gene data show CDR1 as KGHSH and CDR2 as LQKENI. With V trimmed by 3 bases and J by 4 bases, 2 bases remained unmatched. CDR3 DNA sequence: TGTGCCAGCTCACCCGGACAGGGAAATCAGCCCCAGCATTTT. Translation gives CASSPGQGNQPQHF.

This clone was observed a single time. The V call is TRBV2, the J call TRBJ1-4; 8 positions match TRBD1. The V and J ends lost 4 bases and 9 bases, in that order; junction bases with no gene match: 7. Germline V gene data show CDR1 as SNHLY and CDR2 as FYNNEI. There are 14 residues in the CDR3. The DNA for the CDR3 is TGTGCCAGCAGTGGGGTGGACAGGGCCCAAAAACTGTTTTTT. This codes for CASSGVDRAQKLFF.

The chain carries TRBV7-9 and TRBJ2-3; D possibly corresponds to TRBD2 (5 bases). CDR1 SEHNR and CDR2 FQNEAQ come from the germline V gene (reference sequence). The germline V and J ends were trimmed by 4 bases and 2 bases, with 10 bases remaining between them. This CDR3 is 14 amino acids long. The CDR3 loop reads CASSSLAHTDTQYF. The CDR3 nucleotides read TGTGCCAGCAGCTCGTTAGCGCACACAGATACGCAGTATTTT.

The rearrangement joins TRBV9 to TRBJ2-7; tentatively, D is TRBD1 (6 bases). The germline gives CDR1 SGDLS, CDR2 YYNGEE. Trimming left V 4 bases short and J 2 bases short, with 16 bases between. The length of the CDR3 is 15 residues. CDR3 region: CASSPGDTSPYEQYF. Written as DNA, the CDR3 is TGTGCCAGCAGCCCCGGGGACACCTCTCCCTACGAGCAGTACTTC.

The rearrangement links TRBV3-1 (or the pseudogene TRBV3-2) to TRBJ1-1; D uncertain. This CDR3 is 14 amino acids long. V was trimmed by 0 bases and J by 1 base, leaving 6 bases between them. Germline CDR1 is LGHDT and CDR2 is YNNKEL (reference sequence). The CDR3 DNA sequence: TGTGCCAGCAGCCAAGATGGCCAGAACACTGAAGCTTTCTTT. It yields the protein CASSQDGQNTEAFF.

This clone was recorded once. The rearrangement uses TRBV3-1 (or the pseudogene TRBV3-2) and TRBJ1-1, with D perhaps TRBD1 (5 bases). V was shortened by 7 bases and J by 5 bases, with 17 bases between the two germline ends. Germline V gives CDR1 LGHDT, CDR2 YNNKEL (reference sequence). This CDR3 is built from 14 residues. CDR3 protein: CASTSWGGDTEAFF. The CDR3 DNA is TGTGCCAGCACCTCGTGGGGGGGAGATACTGAAGCTTTCTTT.

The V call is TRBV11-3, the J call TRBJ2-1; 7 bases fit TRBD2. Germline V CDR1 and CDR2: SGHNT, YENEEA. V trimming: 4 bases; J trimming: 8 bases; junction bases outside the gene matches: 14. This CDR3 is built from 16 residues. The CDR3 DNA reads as TGTGCCAGCAGCTACCCCTCTCTCGGGGAGGGCGATGAGCAGTTCTTC. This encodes CASSYPSLGEGDEQFF.

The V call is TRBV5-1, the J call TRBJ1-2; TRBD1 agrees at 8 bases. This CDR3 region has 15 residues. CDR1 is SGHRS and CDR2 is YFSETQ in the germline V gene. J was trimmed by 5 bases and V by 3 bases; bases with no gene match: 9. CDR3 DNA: TGCGCCAGCAGCTATGGACAGGGAGGGCTTTATGGCTACACCTTC. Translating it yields CASSYGQGGLYGYTF.

CDR3 loop: CASSYAGVTEAFF. For the CDR3, the DNA is TGTGCCAGCAGTTACGCAGGGGTCACTGAAGCTTTCTTT. This chain connects TRBV6-2 or TRBV6-3 to TRBJ1-1; TRBD1 might be the D (6 bases). The CDR3 sequence is 13 residues long. Germline CDR1 is MNHEY and CDR2 is SVGEGT. V was cut by 2 bases and J by 4 bases, with 8 bases left in between.

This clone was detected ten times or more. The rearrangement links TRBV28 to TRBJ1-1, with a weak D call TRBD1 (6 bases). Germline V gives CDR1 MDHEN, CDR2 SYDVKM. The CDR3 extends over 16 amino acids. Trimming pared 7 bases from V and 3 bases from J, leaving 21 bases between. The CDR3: CASTIPRGSRYTEAFF. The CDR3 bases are TGTGCCAGCACTATCCCAAGGGGGAGTCGGTACACTGAAGCTTTCTTT.

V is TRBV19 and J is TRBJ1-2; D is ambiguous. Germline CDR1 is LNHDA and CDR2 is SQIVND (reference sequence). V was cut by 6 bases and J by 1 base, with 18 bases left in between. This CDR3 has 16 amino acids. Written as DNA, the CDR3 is TGTGCCAGTAGCCCCAGGCGGGCGGGGAATAACTATGGCTACACCTTC. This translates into CASSPRRAGNNYGYTF.

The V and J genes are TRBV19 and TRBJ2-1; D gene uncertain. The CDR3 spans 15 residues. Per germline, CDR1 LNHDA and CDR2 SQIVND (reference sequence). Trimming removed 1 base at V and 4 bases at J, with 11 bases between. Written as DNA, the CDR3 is TGTGCCAGTAGTATAGGTCCAGGTGGGTACAATGAGCAGTTCTTC. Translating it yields CASSIGPGGYNEQFF.

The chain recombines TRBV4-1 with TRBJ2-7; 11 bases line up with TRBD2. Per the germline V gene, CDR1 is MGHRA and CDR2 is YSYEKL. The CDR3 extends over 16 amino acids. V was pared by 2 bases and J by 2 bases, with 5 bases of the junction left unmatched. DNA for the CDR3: TGCGCCAGCAGCCAAAGTCCTAGCGGGGGGCCCTACGAGCAGTACTTC. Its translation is CASSQSPSGGPYEQYF.

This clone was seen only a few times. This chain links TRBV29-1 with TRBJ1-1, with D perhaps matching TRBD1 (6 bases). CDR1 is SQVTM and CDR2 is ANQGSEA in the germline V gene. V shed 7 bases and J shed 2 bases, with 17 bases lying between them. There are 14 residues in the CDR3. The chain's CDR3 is CSALGPGGNTEAFF. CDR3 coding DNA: TGCAGCGCACTCGGTCCGGGGGGCAACACTGAAGCTTTCTTT.

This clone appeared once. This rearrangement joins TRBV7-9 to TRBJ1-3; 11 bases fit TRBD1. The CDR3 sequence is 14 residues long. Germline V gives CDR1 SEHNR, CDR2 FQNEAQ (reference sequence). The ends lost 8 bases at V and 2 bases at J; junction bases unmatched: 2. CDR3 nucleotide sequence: TGTGCCAGCTCGGGACAGGGGGCTGGAAACACCATATATTTT. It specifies CASSGQGAGNTIYF.

Here the CDR3 reads CASSYPQGVNTEAFF. The CDR3 nucleotides read TGTGCCAGCAGTTACCCACAGGGGGTGAACACTGAAGCTTTCTTT. The chain couples TRBV6-2 or TRBV6-3 to TRBJ1-1, with 8 nucleotides matching TRBD1. The CDR3 length is 15 residues. Per germline, CDR1 MNHEY and CDR2 SVGEGT. J lost 0 bases, V lost 2 bases, and 2 bases had no gene match.

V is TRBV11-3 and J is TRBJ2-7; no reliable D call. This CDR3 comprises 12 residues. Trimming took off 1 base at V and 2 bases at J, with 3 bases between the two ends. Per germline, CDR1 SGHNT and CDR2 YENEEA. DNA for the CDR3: TGTGCCAGCAGCTTAGGAGCCTACGAGCAGTACTTC. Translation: CASSLGAYEQYF.

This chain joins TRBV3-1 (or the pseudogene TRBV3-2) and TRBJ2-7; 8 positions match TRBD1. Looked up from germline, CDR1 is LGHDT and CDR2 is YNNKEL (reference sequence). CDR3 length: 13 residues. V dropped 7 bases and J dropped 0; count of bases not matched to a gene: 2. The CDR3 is CASTTGASYEQYF. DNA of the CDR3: TGTGCCAGCACGACAGGGGCCTCCTACGAGCAGTACTTC.

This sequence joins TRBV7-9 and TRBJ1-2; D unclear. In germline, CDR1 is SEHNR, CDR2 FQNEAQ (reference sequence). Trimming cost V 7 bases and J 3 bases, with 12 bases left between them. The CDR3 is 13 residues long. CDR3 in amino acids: CASTYPHDYGYTF. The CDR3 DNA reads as TGTGCCAGCACCTACCCACACGACTATGGCTACACCTTC.

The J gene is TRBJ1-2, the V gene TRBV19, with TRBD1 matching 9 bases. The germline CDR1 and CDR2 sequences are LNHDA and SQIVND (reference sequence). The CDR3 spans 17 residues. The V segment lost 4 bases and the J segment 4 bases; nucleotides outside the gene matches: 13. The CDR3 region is CASSTGVRRDRAYGYTF. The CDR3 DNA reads TGTGCCAGTAGTACCGGGGTTAGACGGGACAGGGCCTATGGCTACACCTTC.

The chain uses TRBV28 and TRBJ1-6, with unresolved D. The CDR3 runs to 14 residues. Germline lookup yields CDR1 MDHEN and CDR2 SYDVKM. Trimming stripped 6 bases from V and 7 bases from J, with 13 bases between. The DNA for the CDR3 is TGTGCCAGCAGCCTTGCCCCGAGAAATTCACCCCTCCACTTT. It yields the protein CASSLAPRNSPLHF.

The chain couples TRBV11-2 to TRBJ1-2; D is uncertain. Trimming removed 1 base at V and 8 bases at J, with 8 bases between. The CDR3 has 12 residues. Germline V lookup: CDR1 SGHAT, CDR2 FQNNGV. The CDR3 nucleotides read TGTGCCAGCAGCTTAGGCAGGCTCGGCTACACCTTC. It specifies CASSLGRLGYTF.

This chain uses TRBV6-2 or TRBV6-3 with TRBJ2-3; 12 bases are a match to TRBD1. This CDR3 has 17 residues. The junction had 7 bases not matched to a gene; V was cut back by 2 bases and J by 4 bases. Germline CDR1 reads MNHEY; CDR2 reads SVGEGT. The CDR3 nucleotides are TGTGCCAGCAGTTACCCGAGGGACAGGGGGCATTCAGATACGCAGTATTTT. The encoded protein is CASSYPRDRGHSDTQYF.

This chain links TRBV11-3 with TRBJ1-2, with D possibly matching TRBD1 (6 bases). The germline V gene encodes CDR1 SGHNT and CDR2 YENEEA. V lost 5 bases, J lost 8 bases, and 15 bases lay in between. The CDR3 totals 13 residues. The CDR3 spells CASSQDSMRGYTF. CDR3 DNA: TGTGCCAGCAGCCAGGACAGTATGAGGGGCTACACCTTC.

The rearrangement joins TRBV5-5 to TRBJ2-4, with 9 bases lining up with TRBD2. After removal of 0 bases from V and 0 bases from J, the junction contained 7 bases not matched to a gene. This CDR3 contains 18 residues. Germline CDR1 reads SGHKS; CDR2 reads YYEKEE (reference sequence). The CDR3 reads CASSLDPTSGLAKNIQYF. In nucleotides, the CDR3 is TGTGCCAGCAGCTTGGATCCGACTAGCGGATTAGCCAAAAACATTCAGTACTTC.

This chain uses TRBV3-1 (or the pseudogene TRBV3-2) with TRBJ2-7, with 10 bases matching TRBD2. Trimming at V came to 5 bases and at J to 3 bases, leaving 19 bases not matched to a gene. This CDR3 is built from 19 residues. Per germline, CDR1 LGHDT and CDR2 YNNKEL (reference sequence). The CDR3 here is CASSTRTSGNPWWGYEQYF. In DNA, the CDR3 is TGTGCCAGCAGCACCCGGACTAGCGGAAACCCTTGGTGGGGCTACGAGCAGTACTTC.